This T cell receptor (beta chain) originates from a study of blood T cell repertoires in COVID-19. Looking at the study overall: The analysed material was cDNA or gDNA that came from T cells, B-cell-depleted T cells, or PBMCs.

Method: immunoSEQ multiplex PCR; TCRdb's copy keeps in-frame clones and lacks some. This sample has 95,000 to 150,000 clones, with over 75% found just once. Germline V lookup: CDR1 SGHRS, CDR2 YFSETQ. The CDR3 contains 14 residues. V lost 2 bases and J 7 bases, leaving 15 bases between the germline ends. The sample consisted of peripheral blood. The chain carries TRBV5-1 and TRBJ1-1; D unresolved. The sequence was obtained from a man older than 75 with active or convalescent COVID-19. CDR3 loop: CASSLAPTSGEAFF. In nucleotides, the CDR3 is TGCGCCAGCAGCTTAGCCCCCACGAGTGGTGAAGCTTTCTTT.